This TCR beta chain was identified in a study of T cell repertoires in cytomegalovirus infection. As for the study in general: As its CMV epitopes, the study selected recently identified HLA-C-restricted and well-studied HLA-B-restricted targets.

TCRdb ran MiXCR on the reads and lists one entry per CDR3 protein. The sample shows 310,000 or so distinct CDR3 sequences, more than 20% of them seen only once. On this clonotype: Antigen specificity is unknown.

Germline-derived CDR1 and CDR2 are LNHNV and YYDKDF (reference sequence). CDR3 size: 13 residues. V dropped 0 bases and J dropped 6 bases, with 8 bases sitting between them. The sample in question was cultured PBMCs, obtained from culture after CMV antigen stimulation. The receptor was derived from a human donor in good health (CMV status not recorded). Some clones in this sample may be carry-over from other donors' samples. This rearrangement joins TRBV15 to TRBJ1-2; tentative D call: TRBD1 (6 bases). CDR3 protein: CATSREGADGYTF. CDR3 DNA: TGTGCCACCAGCAGAGAGGGGGCGGATGGCTACACCTTC.